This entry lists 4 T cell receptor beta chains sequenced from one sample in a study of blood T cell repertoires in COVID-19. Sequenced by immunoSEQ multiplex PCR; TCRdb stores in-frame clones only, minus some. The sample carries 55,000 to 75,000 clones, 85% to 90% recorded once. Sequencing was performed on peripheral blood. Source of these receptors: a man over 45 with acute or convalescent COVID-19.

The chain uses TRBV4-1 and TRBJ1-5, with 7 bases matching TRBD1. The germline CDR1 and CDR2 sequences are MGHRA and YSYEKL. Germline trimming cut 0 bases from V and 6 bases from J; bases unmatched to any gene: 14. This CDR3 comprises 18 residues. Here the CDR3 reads CASSQDTTMADRAQPQHF. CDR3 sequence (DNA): TGCGCCAGCAGCCAAGATACCACAATGGCCGACAGGGCTCAGCCCCAGCATTTT.

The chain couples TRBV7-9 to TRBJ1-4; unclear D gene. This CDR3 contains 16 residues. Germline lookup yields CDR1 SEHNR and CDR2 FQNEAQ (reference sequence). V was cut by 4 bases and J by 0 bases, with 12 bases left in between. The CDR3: CASSSPRSATNEKLFF. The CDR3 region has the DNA TGTGCCAGCAGCTCCCCACGGAGCGCAACTAATGAAAAACTGTTTTTT.

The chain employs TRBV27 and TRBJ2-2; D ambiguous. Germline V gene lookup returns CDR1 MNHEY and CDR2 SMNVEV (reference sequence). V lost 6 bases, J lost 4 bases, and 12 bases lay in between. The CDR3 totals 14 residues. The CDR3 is CASRTDSPTGELFF. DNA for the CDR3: TGTGCCAGCAGAACAGATTCCCCCACCGGGGAGCTGTTTTTT.

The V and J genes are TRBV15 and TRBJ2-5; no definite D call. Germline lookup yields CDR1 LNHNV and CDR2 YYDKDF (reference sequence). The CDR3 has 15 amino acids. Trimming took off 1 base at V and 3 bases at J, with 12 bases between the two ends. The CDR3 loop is CATSRVVQVKETQYF. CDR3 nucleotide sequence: TGTGCCACCAGCAGAGTGGTTCAGGTTAAAGAGACCCAGTACTTC.